Listed here are 23 T cell receptor beta chains from one sample, sequenced in a study of OX40 agonist ivuxolimab in advanced cancers. The method behind the library was the immunoSEQ multiplex PCR assay. The table comes from immuneACCESS by way of TCRdb, which keeps in-frame sequences with V and J called. Part of the clones is missing from these tables; in studies checked, under half for an unresolved V gene and the rest for unknown reasons. The sample records about 83,000 clones, just over 90% of which are singletons. The top ten clones comprise approximately 0.39% of the sample. Sequences were derived from CD4+ or CD8+ T cells sorted from blood, sampled in a trial of the OX40 agonist ivuxolimab. All receptors derive from an adult with an advanced solid tumor such as melanoma, head and neck, liver or kidney cancer.

V and J are TRBV28 and TRBJ1-2; no reliable D call. The V gene's germline CDR1 is MDHEN and CDR2 SYDVKM. The length of the CDR3 is 15 residues. The V end was cut by 3 bases, the J end by 3 bases, with 14 bases between. CDR3 residues: CASSFGQVLDYGYTF. The CDR3 DNA reads as TGTGCCAGCAGTTTCGGGCAGGTACTCGACTATGGCTACACCTTC.

The chain carries TRBV6-1 and TRBJ1-5; no reliable D call. V gave up 0 bases and J gave up 0 bases, with 12 bases separating them. The CDR3 length is 17 residues. CDR1 is MNHNS, CDR2 SASEGT, per germline. The CDR3 loop reads CASSEAQPAGSNQPQHF. CDR3 DNA: TGTGCCAGCAGTGAAGCTCAACCGGCAGGTAGCAATCAGCCCCAGCATTTT.

The chain couples TRBV6-4 to TRBJ2-7; 13 bases align to TRBD2. The germline CDR1 and CDR2 sequences are MRHNA and SNTAGT. The CDR3 runs to 19 residues. Trimming at V came to 6 bases and at J to 3 bases, leaving 17 bases not matched to a gene. CDR3: CASRCRTSGSRGGYYEQYF. The CDR3, as DNA: TGTGCCAGCAGGTGCAGGACTAGCGGGAGTAGAGGGGGCTACTACGAGCAGTACTTC.

This chain uses TRBV7-2 with TRBJ2-5; D possibly corresponds to TRBD1 (6 bases). CDR3 length equals 13 residues. Germline V gene lookup returns CDR1 SGHTA and CDR2 FQGNSA. V was trimmed by 5 bases and J by 7 bases, leaving 14 bases between them. The CDR3 DNA follows: TGTGCCAGCAGCCCACAGGGAACCGGGACCCAGTACTTC. Translation: CASSPQGTGTQYF.

This sequence joins TRBV4-1 and TRBJ2-3; 7 nucleotides align to TRBD2. V was clipped by 4 bases and J by 2 bases; unmatched bases: 6. The length of the CDR3 is 15 residues. Germline values: CDR1 MGHRA, CDR2 YSYEKL. The CDR3 region is CASSLGGGTTDTQYF. As DNA, the CDR3 is TGCGCCAGCAGCCTCGGGGGAGGGACCACAGATACGCAGTATTTT.

This chain links TRBV28 with TRBJ1-2; D is ambiguous. V shed 3 bases and J shed 2 bases, with 7 bases lying between them. The CDR3 runs to 13 residues. In germline, CDR1 is MDHEN, CDR2 SYDVKM. This CDR3 is CASSFDGNYGYTF. The CDR3 coding sequence is TGTGCCAGCAGTTTCGACGGGAACTATGGCTACACCTTC.

The chain is built from TRBV19 and TRBJ1-5, with TRBD1 matching over 9 bases. The CDR3 contains 15 residues. Germline trimming cut 5 bases from V and 2 bases from J; bases unmatched to any gene: 4. Germline CDR1 and CDR2: LNHDA and SQIVND (reference sequence). The chain's CDR3 is CASSAGDRGNQPQHF. In DNA form, the CDR3 reads TGTGCCAGTAGTGCGGGGGACAGGGGCAATCAGCCCCAGCATTTT.

This chain links TRBV14 with TRBJ2-1; 11 bases map to TRBD2. The CDR3 consists of 18 residues. Germline loops: CDR1 SGHDN, CDR2 FVKESK. V gave up 2 bases and J gave up 0 bases; unmatched junction bases: 6. DNA for the CDR3: TGTGCCAGCAGCCAATCTAGCGGGGGGTTTAGCTCCTACAATGAGCAGTTCTTC. Translating gives CASSQSSGGFSSYNEQFF.

The V and J genes are TRBV28 and TRBJ2-7, with D perhaps matching TRBD1 (5 bases). Germline CDR1 reads MDHEN; CDR2 reads SYDVKM. Trimming left V 7 bases short and J 3 bases short, with 16 bases between. This CDR3 contains 14 residues. CDR3 sequence (DNA): TGTGCCAGCACCCCAGGCGGCAGGGACTACGAGCAGTACTTC. Encoded protein: CASTPGGRDYEQYF.

V usage is TRBV19 and J usage is TRBJ2-7, with 7 bases aligning to TRBD2. The CDR3 extends over 14 amino acids. Trimming at V came to 3 bases and at J to 0 bases, leaving 2 bases not matched to a gene. From germline, CDR1 is LNHDA and CDR2 SQIVND (reference sequence). CDR3 bases: TGTGCCAGTAGTATGCTAGCGGACTCCTACGAGCAGTACTTC. The encoded protein is CASSMLADSYEQYF.

This chain joins TRBV28 and TRBJ1-5, with D possibly TRBD1 on 6 matching bases. This CDR3 is built from 14 residues. The germline CDR1 and CDR2 sequences are MDHEN and SYDVKM. The V end was cut by 2 bases, the J end by 3 bases, with 8 bases between. The CDR3 nucleotides are TGTGCCAGCAGTTTAGGACAGCTCAATCAGCCCCAGCATTTT. Its protein product is CASSLGQLNQPQHF.

This chain links TRBV27 with TRBJ1-2, with 8 bases identical to TRBD1. V shed 6 bases, J shed 7 bases, and the junction held 7 bases outside the gene matches. Germline V gene lookup returns CDR1 MNHEY and CDR2 SMNVEV (reference sequence). This CDR3 comprises 13 residues. The CDR3 region is CASRTDRGGGYTF. The DNA for the CDR3 is TGTGCCAGCAGAACCGACAGGGGTGGTGGCTACACCTTC.

V gene TRBV5-1 combines with J gene TRBJ1-3; 8 bases are shared with TRBD1. This CDR3 has 15 residues. Trimming removed 2 bases from V and 2 bases from J; junction bases left unmatched: 3. Germline V CDR1 and CDR2: SGHRS, YFSETQ. The CDR3 sequence is CASSFQGAPGNTIYF. The CDR3, as DNA: TGCGCCAGCAGCTTTCAGGGGGCGCCTGGAAACACCATATATTTT.

This chain links TRBV2 with TRBJ1-5, with D hard to call. The V gene's germline CDR1 is SNHLY and CDR2 FYNNEI. The CDR3 totals 14 residues. Trimming removed 3 bases at V and 4 bases at J, with 10 bases between. CDR3 amino acids: CASSDVDLNQPQHF. The CDR3 bases are TGTGCCAGCAGTGACGTGGACCTGAATCAGCCCCAGCATTTT.

Only a few counts were recorded for this clone. The gene calls are TRBV5-1 and TRBJ2-7; 7 bases map to TRBD2. The CDR3 consists of 13 residues. Germline CDR1 is SGHRS and CDR2 is YFSETQ. Unmatched junction bases numbered 1, after V lost 0 bases and J lost 4 bases. The CDR3 is CASSLGGGYEQYF. In nucleotides, the CDR3 is TGCGCCAGCAGCTTGGGGGGAGGGTACGAGCAGTACTTC.

The chain combines TRBV6-4 with TRBJ2-3, with 8 positions matching TRBD1. The V and J ends lost 4 bases and 3 bases, in that order; junction bases with no gene match: 9. The CDR3 covers 16 residues. The germline CDR1 and CDR2 sequences are MRHNA and SNTAGT. CDR3 nucleotide sequence: TGTGCCAGCAGTGCCCAGACAGGGGTTGCGACAGATACGCAGTATTTT. Residues: CASSAQTGVATDTQYF.

This chain joins TRBV11-2 and TRBJ2-7; D uncertain. This CDR3 is built from 11 residues. Trimming cost V 0 bases and J 4 bases, with 1 base left between them. CDR1 SGHAT and CDR2 FQNNGV come from the germline V gene. CDR3 DNA sequence: TGTGCCAGCAGCTTAGAGTACGAGCAGTACTTC. Translating it yields CASSLEYEQYF.

The V call is TRBV27, the J call TRBJ2-5; D possibly matches TRBD1 or TRBD2 (5 bases each). Trimming left V 4 bases short and J 3 bases short, with 27 bases between. CDR1 is MNHEY, CDR2 SMNVEV, per germline (reference sequence). The CDR3 covers 19 residues. The DNA of the CDR3 is TGTGCCAGCAGTTCCAGGGATATACCGACCACTAACGGGGAAGAGACCCAGTACTTC. It yields the protein CASSSRDIPTTNGEETQYF.

The V gene is TRBV6-1, the J gene TRBJ1-4; possibly TRBD1 for D (5 bases). Germline lookup yields CDR1 MNHNS and CDR2 SASEGT. This CDR3 contains 13 residues. Trimming cost V 6 bases and J 8 bases, with 13 bases left between them. CDR3 sequence reads: CASRGPGREKLFF. For the CDR3, the DNA is TGTGCCAGCAGAGGACCGGGGCGAGAAAAACTGTTTTTT.

J is TRBJ2-2 and V is TRBV19; D gene uncertain. CDR3 length: 15 residues. The germline gives CDR1 LNHDA, CDR2 SQIVND (reference sequence). Trimming removed 6 bases from V and 3 bases from J, with 14 bases in between. The CDR3 here is CASRSGSRDTGELFF. The CDR3 DNA reads as TGTGCCAGTAGATCCGGGTCTCGGGACACCGGGGAGCTGTTTTTT.

As regards this clone: An end of the junction differs from the germline gene, which may be a read error. This sequence joins TRBV6-4 and TRBJ2-5, with D unresolved. CDR1 is MRHNA, CDR2 SNTAGT, per germline. CDR3 length equals 13 residues. CDR3 amino acids: CASSEGQQGTQYF. DNA for the CDR3: TGTGCCAGCAGTGAAGGCCAACAAGGGACCCAGTACTTC.

This rearrangement joins TRBV18 to TRBJ2-6; D gene uncertain. Trimming took off 4 bases at V and 0 bases at J, with 7 bases between the two ends. Germline loops: CDR1 KGHSH, CDR2 LQKENI. The CDR3 runs to 15 residues. For the CDR3, the DNA is TGTGCCAGCTCACGGGGTCACTCTGGGGCCAACGTCCTGACTTTC. Amino acids: CASSRGHSGANVLTF. Based on the CDR3 plus reference TRBV18 and TRBJ2-6, the full variable domain is NAGVMQNPRHLVRRRGQEARLRCSPMKGHSHVYWYRQLPEEGLKFMVYLQKENIIDESGMPKERFSAEFPKEGPSILRIQQVVRGDSAAYFCASSRGHSGANVLTFGAGSRLTVL.

The J gene is TRBJ1-5, the V gene TRBV29-1; D not resolved. V was clipped by 7 bases and J by 0 bases, with 13 bases between them. This CDR3 region has 14 residues. CDR1 is SQVTM and CDR2 is ANQGSEA in the germline V gene. The CDR3 DNA reads TGCAGCGCCTCGGATACTTATAGCAATCAGCCCCAGCATTTT. This gives the protein CSASDTYSNQPQHF.